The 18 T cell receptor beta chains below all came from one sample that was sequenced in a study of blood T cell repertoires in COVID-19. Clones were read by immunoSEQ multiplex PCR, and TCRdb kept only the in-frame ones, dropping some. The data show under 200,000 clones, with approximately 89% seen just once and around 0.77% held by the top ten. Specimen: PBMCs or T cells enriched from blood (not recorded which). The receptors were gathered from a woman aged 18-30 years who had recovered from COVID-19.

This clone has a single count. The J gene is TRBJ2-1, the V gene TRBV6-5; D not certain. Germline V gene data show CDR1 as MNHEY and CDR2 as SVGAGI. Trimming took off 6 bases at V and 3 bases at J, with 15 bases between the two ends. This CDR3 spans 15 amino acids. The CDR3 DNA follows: TGTGCCAGCAGGCGCGCCCTGTTGTTCTACAATGAGCAGTTCTTC. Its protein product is CASRRALLFYNEQFF.

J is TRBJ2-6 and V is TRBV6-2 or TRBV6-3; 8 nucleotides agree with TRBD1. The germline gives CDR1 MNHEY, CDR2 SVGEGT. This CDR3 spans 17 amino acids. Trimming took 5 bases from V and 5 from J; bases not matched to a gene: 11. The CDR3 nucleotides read TGTGCCAGCAGTGATCACTCGACAGGGGTCTGGGCCAACGTCCTGACTTTC. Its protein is CASSDHSTGVWANVLTF.

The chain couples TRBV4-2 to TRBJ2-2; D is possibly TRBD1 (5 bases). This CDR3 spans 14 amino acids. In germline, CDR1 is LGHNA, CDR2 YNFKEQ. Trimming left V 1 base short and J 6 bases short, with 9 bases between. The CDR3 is CASSQGQHAGELFF. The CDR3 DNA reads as TGTGCCAGCAGCCAAGGACAGCACGCCGGGGAGCTGTTTTTT.

The CDR3 DNA reads TGTGCCAGCAGAATAGCAGGGGGAGGAAATGGCTACACCTTC. Protein: CASRIAGGGNGYTF. This rearrangement joins TRBV27 to TRBJ1-2; TRBD1 matches 7 bases. CDR3 size: 14 residues. Germline CDR1 and CDR2: MNHEY and SMNVEV (reference sequence). Losses at the gene ends were 6 bases for V and 6 bases for J; bases not matched to a gene: 10.

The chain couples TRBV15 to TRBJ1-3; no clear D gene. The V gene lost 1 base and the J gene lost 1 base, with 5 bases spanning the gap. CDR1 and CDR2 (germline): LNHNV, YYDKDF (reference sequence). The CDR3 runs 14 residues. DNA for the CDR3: TGTGCCACCAGCAGAGGAGATTCTGGAAACACCATATATTTT. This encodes CATSRGDSGNTIYF.

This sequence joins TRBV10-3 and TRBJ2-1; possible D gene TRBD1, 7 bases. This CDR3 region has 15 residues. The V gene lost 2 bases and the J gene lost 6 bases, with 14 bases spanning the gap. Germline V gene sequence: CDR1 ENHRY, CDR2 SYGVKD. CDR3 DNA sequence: TGTGCCATCAGTGAGCACAGGGGACTTGGCAATGAGCAGTTCTTC. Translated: CAISEHRGLGNEQFF.

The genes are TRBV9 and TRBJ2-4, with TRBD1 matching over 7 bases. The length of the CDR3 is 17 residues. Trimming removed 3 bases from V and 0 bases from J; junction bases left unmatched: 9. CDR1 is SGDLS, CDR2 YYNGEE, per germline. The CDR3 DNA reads TGTGCCAGCAGCGGGGAGACAGGGATGGGAGCCAAAAACATTCAGTACTTC. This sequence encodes CASSGETGMGAKNIQYF.

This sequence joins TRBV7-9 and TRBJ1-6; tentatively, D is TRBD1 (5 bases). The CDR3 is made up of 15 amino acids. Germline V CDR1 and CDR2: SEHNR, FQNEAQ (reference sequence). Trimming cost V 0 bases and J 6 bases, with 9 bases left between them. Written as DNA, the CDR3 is TGTGCCAGCAGCTTAGCGGGGCTGGGTAATTCACCCCTCCACTTT. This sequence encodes CASSLAGLGNSPLHF.

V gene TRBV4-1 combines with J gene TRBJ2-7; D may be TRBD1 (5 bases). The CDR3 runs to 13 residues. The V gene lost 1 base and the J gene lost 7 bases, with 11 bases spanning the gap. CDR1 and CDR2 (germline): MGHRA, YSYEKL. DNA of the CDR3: TGCGCCAGCAGCCAAGTTAGGGGTCGGGAGCAGTACTTC. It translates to CASSQVRGREQYF.

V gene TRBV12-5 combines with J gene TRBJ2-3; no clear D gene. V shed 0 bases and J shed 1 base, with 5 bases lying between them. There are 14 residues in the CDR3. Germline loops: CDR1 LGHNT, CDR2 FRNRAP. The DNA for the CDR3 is TGTGCTAGTGGTTTGGTACCGGGCACAGATACGCAGTATTTT. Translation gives CASGLVPGTDTQYF.

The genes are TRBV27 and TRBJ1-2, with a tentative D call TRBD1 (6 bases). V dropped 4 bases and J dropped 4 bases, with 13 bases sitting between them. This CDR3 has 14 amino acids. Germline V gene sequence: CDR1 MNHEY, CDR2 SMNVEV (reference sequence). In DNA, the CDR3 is TGTGCCAGCAGTTCCTACAGGGAGATCTATGGCTACACCTTC. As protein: CASSSYREIYGYTF.

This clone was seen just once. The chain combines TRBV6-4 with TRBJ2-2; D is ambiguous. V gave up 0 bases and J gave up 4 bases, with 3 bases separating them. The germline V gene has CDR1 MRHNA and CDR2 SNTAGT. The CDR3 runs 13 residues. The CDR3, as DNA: TGTGCCAGCAGTGACTCGAGCACCGGGGAGCTGTTTTTT. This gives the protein CASSDSSTGELFF.

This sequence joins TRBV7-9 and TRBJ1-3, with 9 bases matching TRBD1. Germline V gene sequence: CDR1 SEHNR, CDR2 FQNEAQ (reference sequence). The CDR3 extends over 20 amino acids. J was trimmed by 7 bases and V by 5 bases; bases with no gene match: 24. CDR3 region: CASSTSMTGGGIRGSNTIYF. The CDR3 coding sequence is TGTGCCAGCAGCACCTCGATGACAGGGGGTGGCATAAGGGGTAGCAACACCATATATTTT.

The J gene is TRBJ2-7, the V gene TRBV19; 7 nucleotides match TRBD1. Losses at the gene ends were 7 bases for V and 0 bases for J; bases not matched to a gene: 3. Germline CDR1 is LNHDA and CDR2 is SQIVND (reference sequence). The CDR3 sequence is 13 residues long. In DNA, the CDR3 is TGTGCCAGTAAGGGGGCTAGCTCCTACGAGCAGTACTTC. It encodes CASKGASSYEQYF. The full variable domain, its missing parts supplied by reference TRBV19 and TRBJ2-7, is DGGITQSPKYLFRKEGQNVTLSCEQNLNHDAMYWYRQDPGQGLRLIYYSQIVNDFQKGDIAEGYSVSREKKESFPLTVTSAQKNPTAFYLCASKGASSYEQYFGPGTRLTVT.

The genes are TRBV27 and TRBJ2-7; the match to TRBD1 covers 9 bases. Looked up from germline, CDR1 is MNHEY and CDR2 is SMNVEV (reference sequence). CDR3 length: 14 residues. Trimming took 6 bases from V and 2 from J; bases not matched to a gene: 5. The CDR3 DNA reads TGTGCCAGCAGGGGACAGGGTCTACCCTACGAGCAGTACTTC. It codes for CASRGQGLPYEQYF.

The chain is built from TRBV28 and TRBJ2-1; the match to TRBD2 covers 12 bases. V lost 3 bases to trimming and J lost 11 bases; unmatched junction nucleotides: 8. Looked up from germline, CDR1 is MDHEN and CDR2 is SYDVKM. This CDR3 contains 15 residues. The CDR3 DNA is TGTGCCAGCAGTTTCGGAGCTAGCGGGAGGGATAAGCAGTTCTTC. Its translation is CASSFGASGRDKQFF.

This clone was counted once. This CDR3 is CASSQSVKGAHGYTF. The CDR3 DNA reads as TGCGCCAGCAGTCAATCGGTCAAGGGGGCACATGGCTACACCTTC. V gene TRBV23-1 combines with J gene TRBJ1-2; the match to TRBD1 covers 7 bases. TRBV23-1 is reported as an ORF; its role is uncertain. This CDR3 has 15 amino acids. Trimming took 0 bases from V and 6 from J; bases not matched to a gene: 7.

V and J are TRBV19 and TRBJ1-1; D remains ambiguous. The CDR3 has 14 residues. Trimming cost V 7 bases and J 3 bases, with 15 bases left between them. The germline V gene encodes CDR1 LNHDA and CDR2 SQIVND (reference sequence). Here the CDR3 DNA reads TGTGCCAGTATCACCGGGGAGGGATACACTGAAGCTTTCTTT. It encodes CASITGEGYTEAFF.